This TCR beta chain emerged from a study of spatial heterogeneity in lung cancer. Findings and limits, study-wide: Tumor T-cell coverage was an estimated 7% or so for alpha and roughly 12% for beta chains. The study found that expanded intratumoral alpha and beta TCR counts tracked tumor mutation counts.

The time point denotes: sample taken at primary tumor resection. TCRdb reanalysed the 5' RACE reads using MiXCR and keeps one entry per CDR3 protein. The table shows approximately 8,800 distinct CDR3 sequences, with around 12% occurring only once. This clonotype was detected only a few times. Its target is not known. Germline V gene data show CDR1 as DFQATT and CDR2 as SNEGSKA (reference sequence). CDR3 length: 16 amino acids. The V gene lost 6 bases and the J gene lost 1 base, with 21 bases spanning the gap. Sequenced here: lung tumor tissue, sampled at surgery. The source is a male donor with early-stage non-small cell lung cancer. The chain links TRBV20-1 to TRBJ1-2; maybe TRBD1 (6 bases). The CDR3 bases are TGCAGTGCCCGAGCCCCGGGACACAGTTTTAACTATGGCTACACCTTC. This gives the protein CSARAPGHSFNYGYTF.